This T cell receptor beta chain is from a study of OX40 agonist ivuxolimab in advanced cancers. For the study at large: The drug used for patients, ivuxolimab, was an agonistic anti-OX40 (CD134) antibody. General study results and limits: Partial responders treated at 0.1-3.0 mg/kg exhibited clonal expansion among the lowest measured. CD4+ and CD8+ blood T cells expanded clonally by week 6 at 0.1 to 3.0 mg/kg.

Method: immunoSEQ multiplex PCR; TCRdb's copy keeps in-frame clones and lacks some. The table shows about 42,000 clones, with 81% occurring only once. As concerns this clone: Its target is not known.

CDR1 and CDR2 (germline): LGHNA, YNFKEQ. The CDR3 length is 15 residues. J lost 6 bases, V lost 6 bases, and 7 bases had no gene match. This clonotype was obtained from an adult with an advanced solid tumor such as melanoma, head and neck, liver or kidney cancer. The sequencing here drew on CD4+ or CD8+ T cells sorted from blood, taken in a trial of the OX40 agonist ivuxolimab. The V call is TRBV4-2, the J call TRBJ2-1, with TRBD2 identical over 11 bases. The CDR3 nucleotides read TGTGCCAGCAGAAGGGCGACTAGCGGGATCAATGAGCAGTTCTTC. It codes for CASRRATSGINEQFF.